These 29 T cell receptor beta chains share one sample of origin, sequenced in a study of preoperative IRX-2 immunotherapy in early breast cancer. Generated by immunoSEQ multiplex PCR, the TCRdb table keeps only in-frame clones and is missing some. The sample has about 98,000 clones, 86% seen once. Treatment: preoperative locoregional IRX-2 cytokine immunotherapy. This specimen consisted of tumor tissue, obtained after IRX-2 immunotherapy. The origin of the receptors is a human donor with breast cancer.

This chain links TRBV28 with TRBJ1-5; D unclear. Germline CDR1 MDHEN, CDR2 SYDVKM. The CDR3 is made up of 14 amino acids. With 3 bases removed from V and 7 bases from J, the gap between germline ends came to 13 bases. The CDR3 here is CASSLVRVGQPQHF. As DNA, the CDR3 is TGTGCCAGCAGTTTGGTAAGGGTGGGGCAGCCCCAGCATTTT.

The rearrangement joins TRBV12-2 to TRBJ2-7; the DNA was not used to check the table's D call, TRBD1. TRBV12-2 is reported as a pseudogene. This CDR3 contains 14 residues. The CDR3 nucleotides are TGTGCCACTACAGACAGGGGGCGCGGGTACGAGCAGTACTTC. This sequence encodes CATTDRGRGYEQYF.

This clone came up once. CDR3 nucleotide sequence: TGTGCCAGCACGGAGGGACTAGCGGCGCCCAATGAGCAGTTCTTC. Encoded protein: CASTEGLAAPNEQFF. The V call is TRBV6-8, the J call TRBJ2-1, with 11 bases identical to TRBD2. Trimming cost V 7 bases and J 6 bases; bases outside gene matches: 8. This CDR3 has 15 amino acids. CDR1 is MNHGY, CDR2 SAAAGT, per germline.

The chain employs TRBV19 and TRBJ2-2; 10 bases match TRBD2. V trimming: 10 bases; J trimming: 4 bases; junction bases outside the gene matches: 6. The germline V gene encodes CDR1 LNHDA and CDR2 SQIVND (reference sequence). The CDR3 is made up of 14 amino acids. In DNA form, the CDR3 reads TGTGCCATTAGAGCGGGGGGGCCCACCGGGGAGCTGTTTTTT. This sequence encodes CAIRAGGPTGELFF.

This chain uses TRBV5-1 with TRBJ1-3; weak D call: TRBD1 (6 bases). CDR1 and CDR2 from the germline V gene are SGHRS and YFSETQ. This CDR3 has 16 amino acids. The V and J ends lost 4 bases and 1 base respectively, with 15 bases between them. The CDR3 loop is CASSLKDSGSGNTIYF. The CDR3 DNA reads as TGCGCCAGCAGCCTAAAGGACAGCGGGTCTGGAAACACCATATATTTT.

In DNA form, the CDR3 reads TGTGCCAGCAGTTTATTAACTGGGGACTATGGCTACACCTTC. It yields the protein CASSLLTGDYGYTF. The chain employs TRBV28 and TRBJ1-2; D not certain. V was cut by 1 base and J by 3 bases, with 9 bases left in between. The germline CDR1 and CDR2 sequences are MDHEN and SYDVKM. The CDR3 spans 14 residues.

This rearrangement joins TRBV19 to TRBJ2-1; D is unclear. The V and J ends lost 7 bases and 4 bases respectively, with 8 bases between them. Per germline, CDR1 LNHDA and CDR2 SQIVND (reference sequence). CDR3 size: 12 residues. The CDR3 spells CASISAYNEQFF. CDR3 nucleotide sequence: TGTGCCAGTATCTCAGCTTACAATGAGCAGTTCTTC.

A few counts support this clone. This CDR3 is CASSSPGQGNNEQFF. The CDR3 DNA reads as TGTGCCAGCAGCTCTCCGGGACAGGGAAACAATGAGCAGTTCTTC. The genes are TRBV7-5 and TRBJ2-1; no DNA check was done on the table's D call, TRBD1. TRBV7-5 is a recognized pseudogene. The CDR3 contains 15 residues.

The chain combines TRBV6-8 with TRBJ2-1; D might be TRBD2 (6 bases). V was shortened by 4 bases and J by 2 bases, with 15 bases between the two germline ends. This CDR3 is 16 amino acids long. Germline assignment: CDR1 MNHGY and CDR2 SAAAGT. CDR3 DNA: TGTGCCAGCAGTTCCGCCGGGAGCCGCCCCTACAATGAGCAGTTCTTC. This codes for CASSSAGSRPYNEQFF.

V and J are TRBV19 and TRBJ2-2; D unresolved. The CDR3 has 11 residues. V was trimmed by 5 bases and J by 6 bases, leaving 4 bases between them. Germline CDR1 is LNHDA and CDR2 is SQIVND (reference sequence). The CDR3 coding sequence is TGTGCCAGTAGTCCCCCCGGGGAGCTGTTTTTT. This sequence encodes CASSPPGELFF. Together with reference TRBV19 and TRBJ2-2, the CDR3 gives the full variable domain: DGGITQSPKYLFRKEGQNVTLSCEQNLNHDAMYWYRQDPGQGLRLIYYSQIVNDFQKGDIAEGYSVSREKKESFPLTVTSAQKNPTAFYLCASSPPGELFFGEGSRLTVL.

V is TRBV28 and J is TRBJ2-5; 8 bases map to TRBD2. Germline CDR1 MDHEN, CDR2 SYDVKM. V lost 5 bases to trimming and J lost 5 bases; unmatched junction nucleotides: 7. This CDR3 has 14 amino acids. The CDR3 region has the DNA TGTGCCAGCAGTCCTCGGGGGGGTCGGGAGACCCAGTACTTC. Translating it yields CASSPRGGRETQYF. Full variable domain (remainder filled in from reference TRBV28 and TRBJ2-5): DVKVTQSSRYLVKRTGEKVFLECVQDMDHENMFWYRQDPGLGLRLIYFSYDVKMKEKGDIPEGYSVSREKKERFSLILESASTNQTSMYLCASSPRGGRETQYFGPGTRLLVL.

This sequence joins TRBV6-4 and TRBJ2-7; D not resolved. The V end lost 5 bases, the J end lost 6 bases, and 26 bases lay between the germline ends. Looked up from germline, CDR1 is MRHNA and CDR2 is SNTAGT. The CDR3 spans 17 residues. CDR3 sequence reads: CASSYPESGLDAREQYF. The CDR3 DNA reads TGTGCCAGCAGTTACCCGGAGTCGGGCCTAGACGCTCGCGAGCAGTACTTC.

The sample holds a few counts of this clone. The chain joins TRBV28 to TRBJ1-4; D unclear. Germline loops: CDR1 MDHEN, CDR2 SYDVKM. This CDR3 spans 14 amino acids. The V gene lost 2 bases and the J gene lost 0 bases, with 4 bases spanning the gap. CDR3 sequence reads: CASSLTATNEKLFF. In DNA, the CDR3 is TGTGCCAGCAGTTTAACGGCAACTAATGAAAAACTGTTTTTT. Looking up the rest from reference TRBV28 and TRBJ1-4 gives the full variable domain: DVKVTQSSRYLVKRTGEKVFLECVQDMDHENMFWYRQDPGLGLRLIYFSYDVKMKEKGDIPEGYSVSREKKERFSLILESASTNQTSMYLCASSLTATNEKLFFGSGTQLSVL.

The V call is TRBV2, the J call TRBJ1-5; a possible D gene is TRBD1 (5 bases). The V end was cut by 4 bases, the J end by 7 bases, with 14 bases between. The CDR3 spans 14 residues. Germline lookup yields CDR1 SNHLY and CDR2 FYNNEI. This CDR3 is CASSAGGTGQPQHF. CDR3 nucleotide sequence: TGTGCCAGCAGTGCAGGAGGGACGGGGCAGCCCCAGCATTTT. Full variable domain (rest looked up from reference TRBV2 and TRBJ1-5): EPEVTQTPSHQVTQMGQEVILRCVPISNHLYFYWYRQILGQKVEFLVSFYNNEISEKSEIFDDQFSVERPDGSNFTLKIRSTKLEDSAMYFCASSAGGTGQPQHFGDGTRLSIL.

This CDR3 is CASSPSDRGFYEQYF. In DNA form, the CDR3 reads TGTGCCAGTAGTCCCTCGGACAGGGGTTTTTACGAGCAGTACTTC. This chain uses TRBV19 with TRBJ2-7, with 9 bases matching TRBD1. The CDR3 is made up of 15 amino acids. V was pared by 5 bases and J by 4 bases, with 9 bases of the junction left unmatched. CDR1 is LNHDA and CDR2 is SQIVND in the germline V gene (reference sequence).

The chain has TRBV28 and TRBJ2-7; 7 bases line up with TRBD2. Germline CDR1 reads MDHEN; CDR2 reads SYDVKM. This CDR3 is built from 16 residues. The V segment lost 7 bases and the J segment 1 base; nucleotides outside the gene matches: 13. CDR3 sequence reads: CASTTPPGGRSYEQYF. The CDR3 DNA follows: TGTGCCAGCACCACTCCTCCGGGGGGAAGATCCTACGAGCAGTACTTC.

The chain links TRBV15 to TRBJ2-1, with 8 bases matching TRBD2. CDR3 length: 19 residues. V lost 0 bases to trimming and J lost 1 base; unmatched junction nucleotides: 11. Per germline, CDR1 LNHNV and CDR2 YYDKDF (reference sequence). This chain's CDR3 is CATSRDLGGAIASYNEQFF. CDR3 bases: TGTGCCACCAGCAGAGATCTCGGGGGGGCCATAGCGTCCTACAATGAGCAGTTCTTC.

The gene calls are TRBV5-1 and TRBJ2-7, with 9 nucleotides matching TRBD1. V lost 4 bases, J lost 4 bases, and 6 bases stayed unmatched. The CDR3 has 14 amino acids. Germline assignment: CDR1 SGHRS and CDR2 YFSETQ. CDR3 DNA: TGCGCCAGCAGCACCGGACAGGGGATTTACGAGCAGTACTTC. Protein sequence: CASSTGQGIYEQYF.

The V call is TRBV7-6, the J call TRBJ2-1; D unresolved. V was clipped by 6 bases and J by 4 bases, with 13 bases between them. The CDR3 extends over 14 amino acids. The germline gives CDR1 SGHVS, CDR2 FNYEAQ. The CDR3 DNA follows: TGTGCCAGCAGTCGCCGGACGGCTTACAATGAGCAGTTCTTC. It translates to CASSRRTAYNEQFF.

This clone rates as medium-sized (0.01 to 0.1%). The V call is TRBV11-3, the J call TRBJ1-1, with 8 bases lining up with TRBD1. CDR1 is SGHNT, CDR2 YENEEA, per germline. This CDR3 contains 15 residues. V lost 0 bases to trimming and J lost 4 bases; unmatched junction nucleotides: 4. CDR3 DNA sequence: TGTGCCAGCAGCTTAGATCCAGGGGGCATCACTGAAGCTTTCTTT. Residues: CASSLDPGGITEAFF.

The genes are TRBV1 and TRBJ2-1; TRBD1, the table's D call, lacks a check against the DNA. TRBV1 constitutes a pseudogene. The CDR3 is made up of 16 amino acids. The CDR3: CASSQEWQATYNEQFF. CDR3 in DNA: TGCGCCAGCAGCCAAGAATGGCAGGCGACCTACAATGAGCAGTTCTTC.

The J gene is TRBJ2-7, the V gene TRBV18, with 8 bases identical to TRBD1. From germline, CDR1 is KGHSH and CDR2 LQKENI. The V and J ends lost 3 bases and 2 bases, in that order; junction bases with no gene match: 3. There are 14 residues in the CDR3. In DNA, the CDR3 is TGTGCCAGCTCACCGCGACAGGGGACCTACGAGCAGTACTTC. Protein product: CASSPRQGTYEQYF.

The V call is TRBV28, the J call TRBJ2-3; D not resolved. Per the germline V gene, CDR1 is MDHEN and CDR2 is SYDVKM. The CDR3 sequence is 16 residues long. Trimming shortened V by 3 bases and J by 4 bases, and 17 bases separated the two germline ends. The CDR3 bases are TGTGCCAGCAGTTTGGGTTTTAGCCGGCCCCCAGATACGCAGTATTTT. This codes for CASSLGFSRPPDTQYF.

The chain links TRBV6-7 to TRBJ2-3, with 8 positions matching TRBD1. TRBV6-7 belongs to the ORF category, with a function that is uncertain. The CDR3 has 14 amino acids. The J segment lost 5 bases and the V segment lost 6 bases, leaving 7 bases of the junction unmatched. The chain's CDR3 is CASSPGQGRDTQYF. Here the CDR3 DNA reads TGTGCCAGCAGCCCTGGACAGGGAAGAGATACGCAGTATTTT.

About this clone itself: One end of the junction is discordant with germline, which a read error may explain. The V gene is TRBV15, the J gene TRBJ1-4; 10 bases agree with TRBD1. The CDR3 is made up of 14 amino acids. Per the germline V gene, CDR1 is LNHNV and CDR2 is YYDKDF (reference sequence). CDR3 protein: CASSGQGGSEKLFF. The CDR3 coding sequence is TGTGCCAGCAGCGGACAGGGGGGAAGTGAAAAACTGTTTTTT.

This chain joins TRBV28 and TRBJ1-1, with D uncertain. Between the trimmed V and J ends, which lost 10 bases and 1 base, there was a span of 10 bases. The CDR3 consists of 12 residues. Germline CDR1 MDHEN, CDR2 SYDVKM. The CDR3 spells CATHAGNTEAFF. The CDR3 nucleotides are TGTGCCACCCATGCAGGGAACACTGAAGCTTTCTTT.

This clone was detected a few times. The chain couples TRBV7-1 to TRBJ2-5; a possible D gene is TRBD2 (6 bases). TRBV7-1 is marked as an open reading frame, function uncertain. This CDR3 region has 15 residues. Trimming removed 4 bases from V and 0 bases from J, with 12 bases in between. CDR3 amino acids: CASSLMGLNQETQYF. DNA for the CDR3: TGTGCCAGCAGCTTAATGGGACTCAACCAAGAGACCCAGTACTTC.

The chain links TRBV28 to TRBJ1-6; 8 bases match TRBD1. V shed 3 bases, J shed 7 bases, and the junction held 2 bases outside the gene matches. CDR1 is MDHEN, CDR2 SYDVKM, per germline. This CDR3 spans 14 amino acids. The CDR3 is CASSLTGVNSPLHF. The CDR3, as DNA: TGTGCCAGCAGTTTGACAGGGGTGAATTCACCCCTCCACTTT. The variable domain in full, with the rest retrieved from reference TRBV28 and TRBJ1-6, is DVKVTQSSRYLVKRTGEKVFLECVQDMDHENMFWYRQDPGLGLRLIYFSYDVKMKEKGDIPEGYSVSREKKERFSLILESASTNQTSMYLCASSLTGVNSPLHFGNGTRLTVT.

In DNA form, the CDR3 reads TGCAGCGCTGGGGGACTAGCTAAAGAGACCCAGTACTTC. Translated: CSAGGLAKETQYF. The chain couples TRBV29-1 to TRBJ2-5; 9 bases map to TRBD2. CDR1 is SQVTM, CDR2 ANQGSEA, per germline. The CDR3 is 13 amino acids. The V and J ends lost 7 bases and 3 bases, in that order; junction bases with no gene match: 6.